The clone carrying this T cell receptor beta chain was seen at least ten times. The antigen remains undetermined. This entry comes from a study of blood T cells in healthy people across ages. Study findings and constraints: With naive T cell percentage, TCR beta diversity showed a strong correlation.

Germline lookup yields CDR1 DFQATT and CDR2 SNEGSKA (reference sequence). The length of the CDR3 is 17 residues. Trimming took 0 bases from V and 6 from J; bases not matched to a gene: 13. The people who gave samples were healthy Caucasians from Russia, aged roughly 6 to 90. Next came a second PCR, run for roughly 7 to 12 cycles, which used a sample-barcoded 5' primer along with a J-beta primer mix. Each CDR3 protein is one row after TCRdb ran MiXCR on the 5' RACE reads. The profile shows some 710,000 distinct CDR3 sequences, approximately 21% of them singletons. This receptor was taken from a man aged 65-85 years in good health. What was sequenced was blood. This chain joins TRBV20-1 and TRBJ2-3; 9 bases match TRBD1. The CDR3 DNA sequence: TGCAGTGCTAGAGATGTCTTTGGTACAGGGGGCGCGGATACGCAGTATTTT. It codes for CSARDVFGTGGADTQYF.